This passage covers 2 T cell receptor beta chains from one sample sequenced in a study of PD-1 blockade in classical Hodgkin lymphoma. As to time point: newly diagnosed, previously untreated cHL patient sample. Thawed PBMCs were the source of CD4+ T cells, purified by magnetic negative selection. Profiling relied on immunoSEQ multiplex PCR, and the TCRdb table lists in-frame clones only, not all of them. The sample records tens of thousands of clones, about 88% being singletons. The sequencing input was CD4+ T cells from blood. The receptor set was obtained from a human donor with classical Hodgkin lymphoma.

The chain couples TRBV30 to TRBJ2-6; D might be TRBD2 (6 bases). This CDR3 region has 15 residues. The V end lost 4 bases, the J end lost 0 bases, and 10 bases lay between the germline ends. Germline V gives CDR1 GTSNPN, CDR2 SVGIG (reference sequence). CDR3 sequence: CAWMGGASGANVLTF. The CDR3 DNA follows: TGTGCCTGGATGGGCGGGGCCTCTGGGGCCAACGTCCTGACTTTC.

This chain links TRBV29-1 with TRBJ2-3, with 7 bases fitting TRBD1. CDR1 is SQVTM, CDR2 ANQGSEA, per germline. The V and J ends lost 6 bases and 4 bases, in that order; junction bases with no gene match: 1. This CDR3 is 11 amino acids long. The CDR3 loop reads CSVGTADTQYF. CDR3 DNA sequence: TGCAGCGTGGGGACAGCAGATACGCAGTATTTT.